The rows below give T cell receptor beta chains drawn from one sample of a study of long-term antiretroviral therapy in people with HIV. The method was immunoSEQ multiplex PCR; TCRdb's version includes in-frame clones alone and lacks a portion of them. The sample carries about 10,000 clones, 70% to 90% recorded once. The sample consisted of unsorted PBMCs, taken 0.7 years after starting antiretroviral therapy. The receptors stem from a man in his forties with HIV. Each CDR3 is given with its conserved first and last residue. The order of the fields is clone size, D gene, V gene, J gene, CDR3 protein, CDR3 DNA. D genes are given only for firm matches. Clone size, where shown, is once, few, many, or a class for clones that have expanded.

size: few; D: -; V: TRBV9; J: TRBJ2-7; CDR3: CASSAYGGSYEQYF; DNA: TGTGCCAGCAGCGCCTATGGGGGCAGCTACGAGCAGTACTTC
size: -; D: -; V: TRBV28; J: TRBJ2-1; CDR3: CASIETGRVLGGEQFF; DNA: TGTGCCAGCATTGAAACAGGGAGAGTGTTAGGCGGGGAGCAGTTCTTC
size: -; D: -; V: TRBV29-1; J: TRBJ2-7; CDR3: CSVVSPLYEQYF; DNA: TGCAGCGTTGTCTCTCCCCTCTACGAGCAGTACTTC
size: few; D: -; V: TRBV2; J: TRBJ1-1; CDR3: CASKDRNTEAFF; DNA: TGTGCCAGCAAAGACAGAAACACTGAAGCTTTCTTT
size: once; D: -; V: TRBV21-1; J: TRBJ2-3; CDR3: CASSKKGTDTDTQYF; DNA: TGTGCCAGCAGCAAAAAAGGGACAGACACAGATACGCAGTATTTT
size: -; D: -; V: TRBV7-9; J: TRBJ2-3; CDR3: CASSPRGGTDTQYF; DNA: TGTGCCAGCAGCCCTCGTGGGGGCACAGATACGCAGTATTTT
size: -; D: -; V: TRBV5-6; J: TRBJ2-5; CDR3: CASNSPGSQETQYF; DNA: TGTGCCAGCAACTCGCCCGGGTCCCAAGAGACCCAGTACTTC
size: -; D: TRBD2; V: TRBV7-9; J: TRBJ2-1; CDR3: CATGLAVYNEQFF; DNA: TGTGCCACGGGACTAGCGGTATACAATGAGCAGTTCTTC
size: -; D: TRBD1; V: TRBV27; J: TRBJ2-7; CDR3: CASSLGSRGQGYSYEQYF; DNA: TGTGCCAGCAGTTTAGGAAGCAGGGGGCAGGGATACTCCTACGAGCAGTACTTC
size: -; D: TRBD1; V: TRBV28; J: TRBJ2-5; CDR3: CASGGTGRETQYF; DNA: TGTGCCAGCGGAGGGACAGGGAGGGAGACCCAGTACTTC
size: -; D: -; V: TRBV6-5; J: TRBJ1-2; CDR3: CASSYGTQKANYGYTF; DNA: TGTGCCAGCAGTTACGGGACACAGAAGGCTAACTATGGCTACACCTTC
size: -; D: -; V: TRBV4-1; J: TRBJ2-7; CDR3: CASSPPSQYEQYF; DNA: TGCGCCAGCAGCCCCCCGAGCCAGTACGAGCAGTACTTC
size: -; D: -; V: TRBV29-1; J: TRBJ2-3; CDR3: CSVVPPLTQYF; DNA: TGCAGCGTTGTCCCACCTCTCACGCAGTATTTT
size: -; D: -; V: TRBV30; J: TRBJ1-2; CDR3: CAWNPLSDYGYTF; DNA: TGTGCCTGGAACCCGCTTTCGGACTATGGCTACACCTTC
size: few; D: -; V: TRBV2; J: TRBJ1-2; CDR3: CASIPDREDGYTF; DNA: TGTGCCAGCATCCCTGATCGGGAGGATGGCTACACCTTC
size: -; D: -; V: TRBV10-3; J: TRBJ1-5; CDR3: CAIAGEGRQPQHF; DNA: TGTGCCATCGCCGGGGAGGGGCGTCAGCCCCAGCATTTT
size: few; D: TRBD2; V: TRBV11-3; J: TRBJ2-7; CDR3: CASSYGLAREQYF; DNA: TGTGCCAGCAGCTACGGACTAGCGAGAGAGCAGTACTTC
size: few; D: -; V: TRBV19; J: TRBJ2-7; CDR3: CASSIGQSYEQYF; DNA: TGTGCCAGTAGTATTGGACAGAGCTACGAGCAGTACTTC
size: -; D: -; V: TRBV27; J: TRBJ2-2; CDR3: CASSLGGRETQSGELFF; DNA: TGTGCCAGCAGCCTAGGGGGGCGGGAAACTCAGAGCGGGGAGCTGTTTTTT
size: -; D: TRBD2; V: TRBV9; J: TRBJ2-3; CDR3: CASSVSLLLAENTQYF; DNA: TGTGCCAGCAGCGTAAGCCTACTACTAGCGGAGAATACGCAGTATTTT
size: -; D: -; V: TRBV27; J: TRBJ2-7; CDR3: CASSLSGPNEQYF; DNA: TGTGCCAGCAGTTTATCTGGCCCCAACGAGCAGTACTTC
size: -; D: TRBD2; V: TRBV19; J: TRBJ2-7; CDR3: CASSIGGLAGYEQYF; DNA: TGTGCCAGTAGTATAGGGGGACTAGCTGGCTACGAGCAGTACTTC
size: few; D: TRBD1; V: TRBV18; J: TRBJ1-2; CDR3: CASSRDRDPGYTF; DNA: TGTGCCAGCTCACGGGACAGGGACCCTGGCTACACCTTC
size: -; D: -; V: TRBV29-1; J: TRBJ1-5; CDR3: CSVGTGDQPQHF; DNA: TGCAGCGTAGGGACCGGAGATCAGCCCCAGCATTTT
size: -; D: TRBD2; V: TRBV11-3; J: TRBJ2-1; CDR3: CASSLGQAGGPYNEQFF; DNA: TGTGCCAGCAGCTTGGGTCAAGCGGGAGGGCCTTACAATGAGCAGTTCTTC
size: few; D: -; V: TRBV4-2; J: TRBJ2-6; CDR3: CASSQDGVSGANVLTF; DNA: TGTGCCAGCAGCCAAGATGGGGTCTCTGGGGCCAACGTCCTGACTTTC
size: -; D: -; V: TRBV7-2; J: TRBJ2-7; CDR3: CASSFASGPYEQYF; DNA: TGTGCCAGCAGCTTCGCAAGCGGGCCCTACGAGCAGTACTTC
size: -; D: -; V: TRBV18; J: TRBJ2-1; CDR3: CASSPRAYNEQFF; DNA: TGTGCCAGCTCACCAAGGGCTTACAATGAGCAGTTCTTC
size: -; D: -; V: TRBV29-1; J: TRBJ1-1; CDR3: CNRKKGSEAFF; DNA: TGCAACCGTAAAAAAGGATCTGAAGCTTTCTTT
size: -; D: -; V: TRBV19; J: TRBJ2-1; CDR3: CASSIGVGSNEQFF; DNA: TGTGCCAGTAGTATAGGGGTAGGGAGCAATGAGCAGTTCTTC
size: -; D: -; V: TRBV5-6; J: TRBJ2-7; CDR3: CASSSWSVGVGEQYF; DNA: TGTGCCAGCAGCTCATGGTCGGTGGGCGTTGGCGAGCAGTACTTC
size: -; D: -; V: TRBV12-5; J: TRBJ1-1; CDR3: CASGLGEGDTEAFF; DNA: TGTGCTAGTGGTCTAGGGGAAGGGGACACTGAAGCTTTCTTT
size: once; D: -; V: TRBV7-2; J: TRBJ2-1; CDR3: CASKKDYSYNEQFF; DNA: TGTGCCAGCAAGAAGGACTATTCTTACAATGAGCAGTTCTTC
size: -; D: -; V: TRBV5-1; J: TRBJ2-7; CDR3: CASSLDRALIYYEQYF; DNA: TGCGCCAGCAGCTTGGACAGGGCCCTTATCTACTACGAGCAGTACTTC
size: -; D: -; V: TRBV27; J: TRBJ2-3; CDR3: CASRTLYKRHTDTQYF; DNA: TGTGCCAGCAGGACCCTCTACAAGCGGCACACAGATACGCAGTATTTT
size: few; D: TRBD2; V: TRBV28; J: TRBJ2-7; CDR3: CASSSGLAAYEQYF; DNA: TGTGCCAGCAGCTCAGGACTAGCGGCTTACGAGCAGTACTTC
size: -; D: -; V: TRBV9; J: TRBJ2-3; CDR3: CASSVLLDGTDTQYF; DNA: TGTGCCAGCAGCGTCCTCTTGGACGGCACAGATACGCAGTATTTT
size: -; D: -; V: TRBV27; J: TRBJ2-1; CDR3: CASRTGAGRNEQFF; DNA: TGTGCCAGCAGAACCGGGGCAGGGCGGAATGAGCAGTTCTTC
size: -; D: -; V: TRBV11-2; J: TRBJ2-1; CDR3: CASSGNVGPSSEQFF; DNA: TGTGCCAGCAGCGGCAATGTCGGGCCATCAAGCGAGCAGTTCTTC
size: -; D: TRBD1; V: TRBV25-1; J: TRBJ2-4; CDR3: CASSGPNQGVQYF; DNA: TGTGCCAGCAGTGGTCCGAACCAGGGGGTTCAGTACTTC
size: -; D: -; V: TRBV18; J: TRBJ2-7; CDR3: CASSPLDGTYEQYF; DNA: TGTGCCAGCTCACCACTGGACGGCACCTACGAGCAGTACTTC
size: -; D: -; V: TRBV6-5; J: TRBJ2-3; CDR3: CASSLRERTDTQYF; DNA: TGTGCCAGCAGCCTACGGGAGAGAACAGATACGCAGTATTTT
size: -; D: -; V: TRBV4-2; J: TRBJ1-5; CDR3: CASSQEISNQPQHF; DNA: TGTGCCAGCAGCCAGGAGATTAGCAATCAGCCCCAGCATTTT
size: -; D: TRBD2; V: TRBV18; J: TRBJ2-1; CDR3: CASSPRPGLENEQFF; DNA: TGTGCCAGCTCACCAAGGCCGGGACTAGAGAATGAGCAGTTCTTC
size: -; D: TRBD2; V: TRBV5-1; J: TRBJ2-2; CDR3: CASSPGVAGAGELFF; DNA: TGCGCCAGCAGCCCAGGGGTAGCGGGAGCCGGGGAGCTGTTTTTT